One T cell receptor (beta chain) is described in this entry. What it binds is unknown. This specimen belongs to a study of T cell responses to AZD1222 COVID-19 vaccine. Trimming pared 3 bases from V and 6 bases from J, leaving 6 bases between. The CDR3 has 11 residues. Germline V gene data show CDR1 as SGHTA and CDR2 as FQGTGA. Study-level results: Spike-specific TCR breadth and depth both grew after two AZD1222 doses. Seropositive at baseline were only a handful of AZD1222 recipients.

Sequencing used immunoSEQ multiplex PCR; TCRdb keeps in-frame clones, though not all of them. Among 95,000 or so clones listed, roughly 90% were seen once. The chain couples TRBV7-3 to TRBJ2-7; D gene ambiguous. The sequenced sample was peripheral blood, obtained on day 0 of MenACWY control vaccination. The sequence was collected from an adult in good health. The CDR3 protein is CASSFQPEQYF. The DNA for the CDR3 is TGTGCCAGCAGCTTTCAACCCGAGCAGTACTTC.